The sample holds a few counts of the clone carrying this TCR beta chain. TCRdb keeps only in-frame clones here, not all; method: immunoSEQ multiplex PCR. Of under 300,000 clones in the sample, approximately 85% were seen once. The V gene end was trimmed by 5 bases and the J gene end by 4 bases; junction bases not matched to a gene: 8. The CDR3 spans 17 residues. Germline V gene lookup returns CDR1 LGHDT and CDR2 YNNKEL (reference sequence). The sample is drawn from a study of blood T cell repertoires in COVID-19. Study details: T cells, B-cell-depleted T cells, or PBMCs supplied cDNA or gDNA.

This sequence was found in a man older than 75 with acute or convalescent COVID-19. This chain connects TRBV3-1 (or the pseudogene TRBV3-2) to TRBJ2-2; 12 bases match TRBD2. The sample taken for sequencing was peripheral blood. The CDR3 region is CASSKGLAGLSTGELFF. In nucleotides, the CDR3 is TGTGCCAGCAGCAAAGGACTAGCGGGATTAAGCACCGGGGAGCTGTTTTTT.